These T cell receptor beta chains were read from a single sample in a study of blood T cell repertoires in COVID-19. Sequenced by immunoSEQ multiplex PCR; TCRdb stores in-frame clones only, minus some. The sample includes just over 300,000 clones, roughly 87% of them seen just once. The sequencing input was PBMCs or T cells enriched from blood (not recorded which). The receptor set was obtained from a woman aged 18-35 years who had recovered from COVID-19. The CDR3 runs from the conserved cysteine through the conserved F or W. The D gene is left open where the match is weak. Expanded clones are given a class, and other clones once, few, many or no size at all.

D gene	J gene	clone size	V gene	CDR3 protein	CDR3 DNA
TRBD1	TRBJ1-5	NA	TRBV7-2	CASSLDPKQGRGNQPQHF	TGTGCCAGCAGCTTAGACCCCAAACAGGGGAGAGGTAATCAGCCCCAGCATTTT
NA	TRBJ2-1	few	TRBV19	CASLRLGGNEQFF	TGTGCCAGTCTACGCCTCGGCGGGAATGAGCAGTTCTTC
TRBD2	TRBJ2-5	NA	TRBV7-9	CASSLGLATETQYF	TGTGCCAGCAGCCTGGGACTAGCCACAGAGACCCAGTACTTC
NA	TRBJ1-5	NA	TRBV2	CASRPSGSQLKSNQPQHF	TGTGCCAGCAGACCCTCCGGGAGCCAACTTAAGAGCAATCAGCCCCAGCATTTT
TRBD1	TRBJ1-1	NA	TRBV19	CASKKDRANTEAFF	TGTGCCAGTAAAAAAGACAGGGCTAACACTGAAGCTTTCTTT
NA	TRBJ2-7	once	TRBV19	CASSTQGPYEQYF	TGTGCCAGTAGTACACAGGGCCCCTACGAGCAGTACTTC
NA	TRBJ1-2	NA	TRBV22-1	CPGSGLRVSGYTF	TGTCCTGGGAGCGGGCTCAGGGTGAGTGGCTACACCTTC
TRBD1	TRBJ1-2	NA	TRBV7-9	CASSPDRDRANYGYTF	TGTGCCAGCAGCCCAGACCGGGACAGAGCTAACTATGGCTACACCTTC
NA	TRBJ1-5	NA	TRBV29-1	CSVGVGVDQPQHF	TGCAGCGTTGGGGTGGGAGTCGATCAGCCCCAGCATTTT
TRBD1	TRBJ2-2	NA	TRBV6-5	CASSWTGGPGELFF	TGTGCCAGCAGCTGGACAGGGGGGCCCGGGGAGCTGTTTTTT
TRBD1	TRBJ1-2	few	TRBV12-3/TRBV12-4	CASRPDRVEGYTF	TGTGCCAGCAGACCAGACAGGGTTGAGGGCTACACCTTC
TRBD1	TRBJ2-3	NA	TRBV4-2	CASSQEVRTGGWTDTQYF	TGTGCCAGCAGCCAAGAGGTCCGGACAGGGGGCTGGACAGATACGCAGTATTTT
NA	TRBJ1-5	NA	TRBV3-1/TRBV3-2	CASSQDTPDSRNQPQHF	TGTGCCAGCAGCCAAGATACCCCCGACAGCCGCAATCAGCCCCAGCATTTT
TRBD2	TRBJ2-5	NA	TRBV2	CASSERGSQVETQYF	TGTGCCAGCAGTGAGCGGGGGTCGCAGGTGGAGACCCAGTACTTC
NA	TRBJ2-1	NA	TRBV7-8	CASSLVAGNEQFF	TGTGCCAGCAGCTTAGTCGCAGGCAATGAGCAGTTCTTC
NA	TRBJ2-1	NA	TRBV18	CASSPRQFF	TGTGCCAGCTCACCCAGGCAGTTCTTC
NA	TRBJ2-7	NA	TRBV4-2	CASSQVKGRNAGDEQYF	TGTGCCAGCAGCCAAGTAAAGGGTAGAAATGCCGGGGACGAGCAGTACTTC
NA	TRBJ1-6	NA	TRBV19	CASSMGRGSPLHF	TGTGCCAGTAGTATGGGTCGGGGTTCACCCCTCCACTTT
TRBD1	TRBJ2-2	NA	TRBV27	CASSSDRVAGSGELFF	TGTGCCAGCAGTTCGGACAGGGTCGCAGGCTCCGGGGAGCTGTTTTTT
TRBD2	TRBJ2-1	many	TRBV6-4	CASSDSIAGEVNEQFF	TGTGCCAGCAGTGACTCGATAGCGGGAGAGGTCAATGAGCAGTTCTTC
TRBD2	TRBJ2-1	NA	TRBV5-1	CASSAGLAGAEQFF	TGCGCCAGCAGCGCGGGACTAGCGGGAGCTGAGCAGTTCTTC
NA	TRBJ1-1	once	TRBV7-6	CASSRTLPGRDTEAFF	TGTGCCAGCAGCCGCACACTACCCGGGAGGGACACTGAAGCTTTCTTT
TRBD1	TRBJ2-7	NA	TRBV6-5	CASSYSRQGAGEQYF	TGTGCCAGCAGTTACTCGCGTCAGGGGGCCGGCGAGCAGTACTTC
NA	TRBJ1-1	NA	TRBV6-5	CASSYDSASSLGAFF	TGTGCCAGCAGCTACGACTCGGCGTCTTCCTTGGGAGCTTTCTTT
NA	TRBJ1-2	NA	TRBV6-2/TRBV6-3	CASSVHYGYTF	TGTGCCAGCAGTGTACATTATGGCTACACCTTC
NA	TRBJ2-3	NA	TRBV6-1	CASSEWGGGEPDTQYF	TGTGCCAGCAGTGAATGGGGCGGGGGCGAACCAGATACGCAGTATTTT
TRBD2	TRBJ2-7	NA	TRBV7-2	CASRGTSGSYEQYF	TGTGCCAGCAGGGGAACTAGCGGGAGCTACGAGCAGTACTTC
TRBD1	TRBJ1-5	NA	TRBV5-1	CASSTGTGNQPQHF	TGCGCCAGCAGCACGGGGACAGGCAATCAGCCCCAGCATTTT
TRBD1	TRBJ1-4	NA	TRBV19	CASSTGTGENEKLFF	TGTGCCAGTAGCACCGGGACAGGTGAAAATGAAAAACTGTTTTTT
NA	TRBJ2-3	NA	TRBV7-6	CASSLAVGTRSSTDTQYF	TGTGCCAGCAGCTTAGCTGTCGGGACACGATCTAGCACAGATACGCAGTATTTT
TRBD1	TRBJ2-3	NA	TRBV10-3	CATKTGTGEVDTQYF	TGTGCCACGAAAACCGGGACAGGGGAAGTAGATACGCAGTATTTT
NA	TRBJ1-2	once	TRBV7-9	CASSLASDVNYGYTF	TGTGCCAGCAGCTTAGCGTCAGATGTCAACTATGGCTACACCTTC
NA	TRBJ1-2	NA	TRBV25-1	CASSEIGANYGYTF	TGTGCCAGCAGTGAAATAGGAGCAAACTATGGCTACACCTTC
TRBD2	TRBJ2-7	NA	TRBV18	CASSPRGLAGVGSTYEQYF	TGTGCCAGCTCACCTCGAGGACTAGCGGGAGTAGGGTCAACCTACGAGCAGTACTTC
TRBD2	TRBJ2-1	NA	TRBV15	CATSRRGGSYNEQFF	TGTGCCACCAGCCGGCGGGGGGGTTCCTACAATGAGCAGTTCTTC
NA	TRBJ2-7	NA	TRBV7-8	CASSLNREQYF	TGTGCCAGCAGCTTAAATCGCGAGCAGTACTTC
TRBD1	TRBJ1-1	once	TRBV5-1	CASSLVTGGDTEAFF	TGCGCCAGCAGCTTGGTTACAGGGGGTGACACTGAAGCTTTCTTT
TRBD1	TRBJ2-5	NA	TRBV7-9	CASSLVGQSQETQYF	TGTGCCAGCAGCTTAGTGGGACAGAGTCAAGAGACCCAGTACTTC
TRBD1	TRBJ1-2	NA	TRBV5-4	CASSTLDRGLYGYTF	TGTGCCAGCAGCACCCTGGACAGGGGCCTCTATGGCTACACCTTC
NA	TRBJ1-2	NA	TRBV7-9	CASSLSPTGYGYTF	TGTGCCAGCAGCTTATCCCCAACAGGGTATGGCTACACCTTC
TRBD2	TRBJ2-2	NA	TRBV4-2	CASSLLLAGVANTGELFF	TGTGCCAGCAGCCTATTATTAGCGGGGGTCGCGAACACCGGGGAGCTGTTTTTT
TRBD1	TRBJ1-1	NA	TRBV10-3	CAIRGQGLNTEAFF	TGTGCCATCAGGGGACAGGGGCTGAACACTGAAGCTTTCTTT
TRBD1	TRBJ1-4	NA	TRBV19	CASSIGRAGGQANEKLFF	TGTGCCAGTAGTATTGGACGGGCAGGGGGCCAAGCTAATGAAAAACTGTTTTTT
NA	TRBJ2-5	NA	TRBV7-9	CASSLGTQRQETQYF	TGTGCCAGCAGCTTAGGCACCCAGCGGCAAGAGACCCAGTACTTC
TRBD1	TRBJ1-3	NA	TRBV11-2	CASTTVRGTGNTIYF	TGTGCCAGCACCACTGTCAGGGGGACTGGAAACACCATATATTTT
TRBD2	TRBJ2-5	NA	TRBV7-9	CASSFGLVGQETQYF	TGTGCCAGCAGCTTCGGACTAGTAGGGCAAGAGACCCAGTACTTC